The 6 T cell receptor beta chains below all came from one sample that was sequenced in a study of blood T cell repertoires in COVID-19 (dated by TCRdb to 2020 to 2022). Library construction relied on the immunoSEQ multiplex PCR assay. TCRdb obtained this table from immuneACCESS and retained in-frame rearrangements with V and J assigned. These tables miss some clones; where compared with another copy, unresolved V genes account for less than half of the shortfall, and the remainder is unexplained. The sample table shows roughly 59,000 clones, and around four fifths are seen once. The top ten constitute about 3.5% of the sample. The sequencing sample was made of peripheral blood. The receptors come from an elderly woman with acute or convalescent COVID-19.

The chain recombines TRBV5-6 with TRBJ2-1; TRBD1 aligns across 10 bases. The CDR3 loop spans 16 amino acids. J was trimmed by 7 bases and V by 3 bases; bases with no gene match: 10. The V gene's germline CDR1 is SGHDT and CDR2 YYEEEE. The CDR3 here is CASSWTGTGAGNEQFF. The CDR3 bases are TGTGCCAGCAGCTGGACCGGGACAGGGGCGGGGAATGAGCAGTTCTTC.

The genes are TRBV28 and TRBJ2-7; 14 bases are shared with TRBD2. Germline loops: CDR1 MDHEN, CDR2 SYDVKM. V shed 5 bases and J 4 bases; nucleotides not matched to a gene: 7. This CDR3 has 16 residues. CDR3 amino acids: CASSASGTSGRYEQYF. For the CDR3, the DNA is TGTGCCAGCAGTGCCTCCGGGACTAGCGGGAGATACGAGCAGTACTTC. The complete variable domain, with remaining parts taken from reference TRBV28 and TRBJ2-7, reads DVKVTQSSRYLVKRTGEKVFLECVQDMDHENMFWYRQDPGLGLRLIYFSYDVKMKEKGDIPEGYSVSREKKERFSLILESASTNQTSMYLCASSASGTSGRYEQYFGPGTRLTVT.

The gene calls are TRBV7-7 and TRBJ2-1; 16 nucleotides agree with TRBD2. The germline gives CDR1 SSHAT, CDR2 FNYEAQ (reference sequence). The CDR3 covers 16 residues. With 4 bases clipped from V and 7 bases from J, the junction kept 4 bases outside the gene matches. CDR3 coding DNA: TGTGCCAGCAGCTCGGGACTAGCGGGAGGGGGAAATGAGCAGTTCTTC. Protein sequence: CASSSGLAGGGNEQFF.

The chain is built from TRBV7-3 and TRBJ1-1; 9 bases map to TRBD1. The CDR3 runs to 14 residues. Germline CDR1 SGHTA, CDR2 FQGTGA. The ends lost 5 bases at V and 3 bases at J; junction bases unmatched: 4. CDR3 in DNA: TGTGCCAGCAGCGCCGGACAGGGGCACACTGAAGCTTTCTTT. Protein sequence: CASSAGQGHTEAFF.

The chain uses TRBV6-4 and TRBJ1-1; D is ambiguous. Germline CDR1 reads MRHNA; CDR2 reads SNTAGT. The V and J ends lost 4 bases and 0 bases respectively, with 6 bases between them. This CDR3 comprises 13 residues. The CDR3 loop is CASSVDMNTEAFF. DNA of the CDR3: TGTGCCAGCAGTGTCGACATGAACACTGAAGCTTTCTTT.

DNA of the CDR3: TGTGCCAGCTCACCACGAGAGGGGACTGTGAGTACTGAAGCTTTCTTT. It codes for CASSPREGTVSTEAFF. The chain has TRBV18 and TRBJ1-1; TRBD1 is a possible D gene (5 bases). The germline V gene encodes CDR1 KGHSH and CDR2 LQKENI. CDR3 length: 16 residues. V was trimmed by 1 base and J by 5 bases, leaving 17 bases between them.